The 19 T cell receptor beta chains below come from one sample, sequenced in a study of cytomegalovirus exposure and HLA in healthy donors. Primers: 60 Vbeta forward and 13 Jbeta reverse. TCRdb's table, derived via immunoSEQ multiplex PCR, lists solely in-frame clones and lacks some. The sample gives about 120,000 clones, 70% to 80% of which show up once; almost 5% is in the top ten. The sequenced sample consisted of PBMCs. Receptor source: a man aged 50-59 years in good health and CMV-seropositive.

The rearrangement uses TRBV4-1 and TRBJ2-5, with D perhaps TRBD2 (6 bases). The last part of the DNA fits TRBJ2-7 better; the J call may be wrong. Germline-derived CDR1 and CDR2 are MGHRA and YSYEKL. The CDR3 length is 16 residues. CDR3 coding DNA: TGCGCCAGCAGCCAGGATCCGACTAGATTTGCATACGAGCAGTACTTC. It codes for CASSQDPTRFAYEQYF.

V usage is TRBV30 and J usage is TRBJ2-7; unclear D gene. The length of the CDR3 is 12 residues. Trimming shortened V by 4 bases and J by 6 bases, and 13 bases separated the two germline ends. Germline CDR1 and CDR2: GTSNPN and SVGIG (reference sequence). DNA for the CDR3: TGTGCCTGGAAAGTCGGTTTTTCCGAGCAGTACTTC. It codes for CAWKVGFSEQYF.

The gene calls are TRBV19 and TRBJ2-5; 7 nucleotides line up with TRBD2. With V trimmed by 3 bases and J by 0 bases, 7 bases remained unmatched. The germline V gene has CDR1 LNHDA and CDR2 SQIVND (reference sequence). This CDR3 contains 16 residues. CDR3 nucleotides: TGTGCCAGTAGTATGAATTGGCGGGGGTACCAAGAGACCCAGTACTTC. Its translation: CASSMNWRGYQETQYF.

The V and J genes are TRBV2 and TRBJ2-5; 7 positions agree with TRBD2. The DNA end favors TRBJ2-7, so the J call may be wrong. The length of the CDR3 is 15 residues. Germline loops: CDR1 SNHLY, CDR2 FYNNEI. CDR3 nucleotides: TGTGCCAGCAGGACTTACGGGGGGAGCTCCTACGAGCAGTACTTC. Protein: CASRTYGGSSYEQYF.

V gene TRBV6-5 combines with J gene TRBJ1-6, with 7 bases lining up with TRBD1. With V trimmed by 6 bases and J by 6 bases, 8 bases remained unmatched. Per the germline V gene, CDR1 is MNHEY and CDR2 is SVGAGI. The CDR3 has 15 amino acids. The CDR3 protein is CASSRDRDGNSPLHF. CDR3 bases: TGTGCCAGCAGCCGAGACAGGGACGGTAATTCACCCCTCCACTTT.

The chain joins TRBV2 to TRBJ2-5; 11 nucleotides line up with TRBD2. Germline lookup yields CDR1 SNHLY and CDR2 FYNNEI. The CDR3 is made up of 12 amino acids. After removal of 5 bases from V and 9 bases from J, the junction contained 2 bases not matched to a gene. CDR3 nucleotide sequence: TGTGCCAGCAGTTCTAGCGGGGGGCCCCAGTACTTC. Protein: CASSSSGGPQYF.

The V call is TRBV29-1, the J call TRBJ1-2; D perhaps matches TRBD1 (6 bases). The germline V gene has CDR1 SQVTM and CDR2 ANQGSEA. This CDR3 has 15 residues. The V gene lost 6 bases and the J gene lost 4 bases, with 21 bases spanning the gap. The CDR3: CSVHTGSGLGYGYTF. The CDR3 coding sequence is TGCAGCGTACACACAGGGTCGGGTTTGGGCTATGGCTACACCTTC. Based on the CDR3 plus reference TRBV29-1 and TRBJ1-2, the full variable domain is SAVISQKPSRDICQRGTSLTIQCQVDSQVTMMFWYRQQPGQSLTLIATANQGSEATYESGFVIDKFPISRPNLTFSTLTVSNMSPEDSSIYLCSVHTGSGLGYGYTFGSGTRLTVV.

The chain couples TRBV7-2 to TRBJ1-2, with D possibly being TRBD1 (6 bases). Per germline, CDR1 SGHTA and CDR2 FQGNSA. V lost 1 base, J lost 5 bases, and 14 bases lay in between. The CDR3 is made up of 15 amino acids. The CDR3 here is CASSLVAGAEYGYTF. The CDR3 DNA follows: TGTGCCAGCAGCTTAGTGGCAGGGGCGGAGTATGGCTACACCTTC.

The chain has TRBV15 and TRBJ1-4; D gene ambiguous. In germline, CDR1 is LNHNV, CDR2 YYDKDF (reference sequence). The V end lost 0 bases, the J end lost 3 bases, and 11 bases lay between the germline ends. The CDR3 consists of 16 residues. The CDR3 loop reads CATSRDLGGSNEKLFF. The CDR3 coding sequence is TGTGCCACCAGCAGAGATCTTGGCGGCTCTAATGAAAAACTGTTTTTT. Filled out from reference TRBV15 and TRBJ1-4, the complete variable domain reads DAMVIQNPRYQVTQFGKPVTLSCSQTLNHNVMYWYQQKSSQAPKLLFHYYDKDFNNEADTPDNFQSRRPNTSFCFLDIRSPGLGDTAMYLCATSRDLGGSNEKLFFGSGTQLSVL.

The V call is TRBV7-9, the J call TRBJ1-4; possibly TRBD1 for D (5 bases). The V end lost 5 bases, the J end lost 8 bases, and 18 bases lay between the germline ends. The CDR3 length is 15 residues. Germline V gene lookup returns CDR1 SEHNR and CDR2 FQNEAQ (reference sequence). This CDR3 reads CASSRLQMGGEKLFF. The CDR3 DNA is TGTGCCAGCAGCAGACTCCAGATGGGGGGGGAAAAACTGTTTTTT.

As DNA, the CDR3 is TGTGCCAGCAGGGTGACGGGAGAGAATGAAAAACTGTTTTTT. This translates into CASRVTGENEKLFF. This sequence joins TRBV6-1 and TRBJ1-4; D remains ambiguous. Germline CDR1 is MNHNS and CDR2 is SASEGT. Trimming left V 6 bases short and J 5 bases short, with 13 bases between. This CDR3 comprises 14 residues.

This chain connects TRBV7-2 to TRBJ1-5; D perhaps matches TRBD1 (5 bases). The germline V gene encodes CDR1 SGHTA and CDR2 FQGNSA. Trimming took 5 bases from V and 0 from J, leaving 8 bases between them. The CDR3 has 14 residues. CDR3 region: CASSVQVSNQPQHF. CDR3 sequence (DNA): TGTGCCAGCAGCGTACAGGTTAGCAATCAGCCCCAGCATTTT.

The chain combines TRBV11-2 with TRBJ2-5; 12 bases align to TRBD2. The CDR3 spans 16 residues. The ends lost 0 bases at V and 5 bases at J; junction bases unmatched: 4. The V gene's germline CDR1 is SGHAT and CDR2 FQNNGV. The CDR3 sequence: CASSLELAGGRETQYF. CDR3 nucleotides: TGTGCCAGCAGCTTAGAACTAGCGGGGGGAAGGGAGACCCAGTACTTC.

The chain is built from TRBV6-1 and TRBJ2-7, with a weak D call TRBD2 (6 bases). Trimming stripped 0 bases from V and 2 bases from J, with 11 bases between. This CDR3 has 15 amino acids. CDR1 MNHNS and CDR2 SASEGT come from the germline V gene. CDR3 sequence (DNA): TGTGCCAGCAGTGAAGCGGGGACTGGCCCCTACGAGCAGTACTTC. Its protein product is CASSEAGTGPYEQYF.

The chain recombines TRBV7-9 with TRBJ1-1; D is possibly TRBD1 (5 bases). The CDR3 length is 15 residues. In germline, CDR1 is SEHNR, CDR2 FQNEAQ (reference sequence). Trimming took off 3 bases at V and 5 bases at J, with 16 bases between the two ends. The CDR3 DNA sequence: TGTGCCAGCAGCTTCTACCAGGGCTTGAGGACTGAAGCTTTCTTT. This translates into CASSFYQGLRTEAFF. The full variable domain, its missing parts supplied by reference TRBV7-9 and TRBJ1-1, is DTGVSQNPRHKITKRGQNVTFRCDPISEHNRLYWYRQTLGQGPEFLTYFQNEAQLEKSRLLSDRFSAERPKGSFSTLEIQRTEQGDSAMYLCASSFYQGLRTEAFFGQGTRLTVV.

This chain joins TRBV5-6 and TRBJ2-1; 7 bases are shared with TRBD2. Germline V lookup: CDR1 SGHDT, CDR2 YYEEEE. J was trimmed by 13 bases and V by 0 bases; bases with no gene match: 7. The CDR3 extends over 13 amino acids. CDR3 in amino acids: CASSLASGLPQFF. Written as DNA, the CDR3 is TGTGCCAGCAGCTTGGCTAGCGGCCTTCCCCAGTTCTTC.

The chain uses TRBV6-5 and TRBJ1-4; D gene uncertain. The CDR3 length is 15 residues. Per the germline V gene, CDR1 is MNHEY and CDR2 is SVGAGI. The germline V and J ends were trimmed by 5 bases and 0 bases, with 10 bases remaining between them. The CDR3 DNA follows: TGTGCCAGCAGTGTGAACCGCGCAACTAATGAAAAACTGTTTTTT. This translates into CASSVNRATNEKLFF.

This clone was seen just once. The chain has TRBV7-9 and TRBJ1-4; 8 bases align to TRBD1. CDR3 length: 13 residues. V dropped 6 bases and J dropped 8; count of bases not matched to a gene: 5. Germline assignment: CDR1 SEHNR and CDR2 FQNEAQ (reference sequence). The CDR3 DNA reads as TGTGCCAGCAGGCAGGGGGCAGGGGAAAAACTGTTTTTT. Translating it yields CASRQGAGEKLFF. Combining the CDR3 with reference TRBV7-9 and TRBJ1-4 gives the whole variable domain DTGVSQNPRHKITKRGQNVTFRCDPISEHNRLYWYRQTLGQGPEFLTYFQNEAQLEKSRLLSDRFSAERPKGSFSTLEIQRTEQGDSAMYLCASRQGAGEKLFFGSGTQLSVL.

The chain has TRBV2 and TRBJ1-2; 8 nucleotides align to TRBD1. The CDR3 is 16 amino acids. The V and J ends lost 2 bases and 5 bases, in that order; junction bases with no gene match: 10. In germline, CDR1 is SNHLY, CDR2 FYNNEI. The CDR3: CASSELTDRAPYGYTF. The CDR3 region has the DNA TGTGCCAGCAGTGAACTCACGGACAGGGCCCCTTATGGCTACACCTTC.